These 4 T cell receptor beta chains originate from one sample sequenced in a study of blood T cell repertoires in COVID-19. Assay used: immunoSEQ multiplex PCR; TCRdb lists only in-frame clones, some missing. This sample has 250,000 or so clones; 80% to 90% occur once, and the top ten carry less than 5%. The sequenced material came from peripheral blood. These receptors were obtained from a man between 60 and 70 years old with acute or convalescent COVID-19.

The rearrangement joins TRBV24-1 to TRBJ2-1; 13 positions match TRBD2. This CDR3 is built from 20 residues. The germline gives CDR1 KGHDR, CDR2 SFDVKD. J gave up 0 bases and V 4 bases, and 11 bases lay outside the gene matches. CDR3 sequence reads: CATSEGVTSGRGSSYNEQFF. Written as DNA, the CDR3 is TGTGCCACCAGTGAGGGGGTTACTAGCGGGAGGGGAAGCTCCTACAATGAGCAGTTCTTC.

The chain carries TRBV5-1 and TRBJ2-3, with 9 bases aligning to TRBD2. V gave up 2 bases and J gave up 0 bases; unmatched junction bases: 4. CDR3 length: 16 amino acids. Germline CDR1 SGHRS, CDR2 YFSETQ. CDR3 coding DNA: TGCGCCAGCAGCTTTAGCGGGGGAGTTAGCACAGATACGCAGTATTTT. It translates to CASSFSGGVSTDTQYF.

The genes are TRBV2 and TRBJ2-7; 15 bases are a match to TRBD2. This CDR3 spans 17 amino acids. Germline assignment: CDR1 SNHLY and CDR2 FYNNEI. The J segment lost 0 bases and the V segment lost 5 bases, leaving 5 bases of the junction unmatched. The CDR3 sequence: CASSRGLAGGGSYEQYF. The CDR3 DNA reads TGTGCCAGCAGTCGGGGACTAGCGGGGGGTGGCTCCTACGAGCAGTACTTC.

The chain has TRBV30 and TRBJ1-1; 7 nucleotides agree with TRBD1. V gave up 1 base and J gave up 7 bases; unmatched junction bases: 6. Germline CDR1 and CDR2: GTSNPN and SVGIG (reference sequence). The CDR3 extends over 13 amino acids. The CDR3 DNA follows: TGTGCCTGGAGTGGGTACAGGGGCCGTGAAGCTTTCTTT. Translation: CAWSGYRGREAFF.